Shown below are 20 T cell receptor beta chains from a single sample sequenced in a study of blood T cell repertoires in COVID-19. Sequenced by immunoSEQ multiplex PCR; TCRdb stores in-frame clones only, minus some. The sample shows about 240,000 clones, 70% to 90% of them seen only once. Input material: peripheral blood. The receptors were gathered from a woman aged 60-70 years with active or convalescent COVID-19.

In its sample, this clone was seen once. V gene TRBV7-9 combines with J gene TRBJ2-5; a weak D match, TRBD1 (6 bases). The CDR3 length is 14 residues. The germline gives CDR1 SEHNR, CDR2 FQNEAQ (reference sequence). Trimming took off 2 bases at V and 1 base at J, with 8 bases between the two ends. DNA for the CDR3: TGTGCCAGCAGCTTACCGACAGGCCAAGAGACCCAGTACTTC. It specifies CASSLPTGQETQYF.

The V gene is TRBV4-2, the J gene TRBJ2-1, with TRBD2 matching over 8 bases. The CDR3 has 18 amino acids. The trim removed 4 bases at V and 9 bases at J, leaving 20 bases unmatched. From germline, CDR1 is LGHNA and CDR2 YNFKEQ. The CDR3 region is CASSRNRLSAGGGVEQFF. CDR3 in DNA: TGTGCCAGCAGCCGTAACCGCCTTTCCGCGGGAGGAGGAGTTGAGCAGTTCTTC.

J is TRBJ2-5 and V is TRBV6-2 or TRBV6-3; 9 bases agree with TRBD2. V dropped 5 bases and J dropped 4; count of bases not matched to a gene: 8. This CDR3 spans 15 amino acids. Germline V lookup: CDR1 MNHEY, CDR2 SVGEGT. The DNA of the CDR3 is TGTGCCAGCAGTGCTAGCGGGGCCCCGGGAGAGACCCAGTACTTC. This encodes CASSASGAPGETQYF.

This chain uses TRBV5-1 with TRBJ1-2, with D maybe TRBD1 (5 bases). CDR1 is SGHRS and CDR2 is YFSETQ in the germline V gene. The CDR3 sequence is 15 residues long. Trimming removed 1 base from V and 0 bases from J, with 10 bases in between. CDR3 sequence (DNA): TGCGCCAGCAGCTTGAGACAGTCGACTAACTATGGCTACACCTTC. This encodes CASSLRQSTNYGYTF.

This rearrangement joins TRBV7-9 to TRBJ2-4; TRBD2 aligns across 7 bases. The trim removed 3 bases at V and 6 bases at J, leaving 11 bases unmatched. Germline lookup yields CDR1 SEHNR and CDR2 FQNEAQ (reference sequence). This CDR3 spans 16 amino acids. CDR3 sequence reads: CASSFSSGGDGNIQYF. In nucleotides, the CDR3 is TGTGCCAGCAGCTTCTCTAGCGGAGGTGACGGAAACATTCAGTACTTC.

The chain employs TRBV18 and TRBJ1-3; unclear D gene. Germline-derived CDR1 and CDR2 are KGHSH and LQKENI. This CDR3 has 16 residues. Trimming stripped 3 bases from V and 2 bases from J, with 14 bases between. Written as DNA, the CDR3 is TGTGCCAGCTCACCCGGGATCCGGCCCGCTGGAAACACCATATATTTT. This codes for CASSPGIRPAGNTIYF.

The gene calls are TRBV11-3 and TRBJ2-5; 8 bases are shared with TRBD1. Germline V gene lookup returns CDR1 SGHNT and CDR2 YENEEA. Trimming cost V 5 bases and J 0 bases; bases outside gene matches: 5. CDR3 length: 15 residues. The CDR3 DNA sequence: TGTGCCAGCAGCCTAGGGACAGGATACCAAGAGACCCAGTACTTC. Its protein product is CASSLGTGYQETQYF.

In its sample, this clone was seen once. CDR3 bases: TGTGCCAGCAATGCCGGAGGCGGGGGGGGATACGAGCAGTACGTC. Protein: CASNAGGGGGYEQYV. The chain has TRBV6-5 and TRBJ2-7; TRBD2 aligns across 9 bases. V shed 7 bases, J shed 4 bases, and the junction held 11 bases outside the gene matches. The germline V gene has CDR1 MNHEY and CDR2 SVGAGI. CDR3 length: 15 amino acids.

This clone appeared a few times. The rearrangement links TRBV7-9 to TRBJ1-1, with D possibly being TRBD1 (6 bases). Germline CDR1 and CDR2: SEHNR and FQNEAQ (reference sequence). The V gene lost 2 bases and the J gene lost 4 bases, with 14 bases spanning the gap. The CDR3 contains 15 residues. The CDR3 here is CASSLRSRGGTEAFF. The CDR3 DNA follows: TGTGCCAGCAGCTTAAGATCGCGAGGGGGCACTGAAGCTTTCTTT.

This chain joins TRBV4-1 and TRBJ2-1; 9 bases agree with TRBD2. Per the germline V gene, CDR1 is MGHRA and CDR2 is YSYEKL. The CDR3 is made up of 16 amino acids. V lost 4 bases to trimming and J lost 7 bases; unmatched junction nucleotides: 11. This chain's CDR3 is CASSRIAGVSGNEQFF. Here the CDR3 DNA reads TGCGCCAGCAGCCGCATAGCGGGAGTTTCGGGGAATGAGCAGTTCTTC.

J is TRBJ2-3 and V is TRBV7-2; 7 nucleotides agree with TRBD2. V lost 6 bases, J lost 2 bases, and 14 bases stayed unmatched. The CDR3 has 17 residues. Germline lookup yields CDR1 SGHTA and CDR2 FQGNSA. CDR3 sequence: CASSFRGRALATDTQYF. CDR3 sequence (DNA): TGTGCCAGCAGTTTCCGTGGGAGGGCCCTGGCCACAGATACGCAGTATTTT.

The rearrangement uses TRBV11-2 and TRBJ1-1; D is perhaps TRBD1 (6 bases). From germline, CDR1 is SGHAT and CDR2 FQNNGV. CDR3 length: 15 amino acids. Trimming cost V 5 bases and J 0 bases, with 13 bases left between them. This CDR3 is CASSQQTGLNTEAFF. The CDR3 region has the DNA TGTGCCAGCAGCCAGCAAACAGGGCTGAACACTGAAGCTTTCTTT.

This clone was recorded once. The chain carries TRBV30 and TRBJ1-5, with D perhaps TRBD1 (5 bases). Germline-derived CDR1 and CDR2 are GTSNPN and SVGIG (reference sequence). The CDR3 runs 16 residues. With 2 bases removed from V and 2 bases from J, the gap between germline ends came to 16 bases. CDR3 in DNA: TGTGCCTGGAGTTGGGGGGAGGGGTTCGGCAATCAGCCCCAGCATTTT. Translated, it gives CAWSWGEGFGNQPQHF.

The chain employs TRBV7-9 and TRBJ2-7; the D gene is possibly TRBD2 (5 bases). The CDR3 runs 14 residues. CDR1 SEHNR and CDR2 FQNEAQ come from the germline V gene (reference sequence). With 5 bases removed from V and 7 bases from J, the gap between germline ends came to 18 bases. CDR3 loop: CASSLNLASGEQYV. The CDR3 DNA sequence: TGTGCCAGCAGCCTTAATTTAGCCTCGGGGGAGCAGTACGTC.

As DNA, the CDR3 is TGTGCCAGCAGCCCTATGGGACTATCAGACACAGATACGCAGTATTTT. It codes for CASSPMGLSDTDTQYF. The V call is TRBV4-2, the J call TRBJ2-3; TRBD2 matches 7 bases. Unmatched junction bases numbered 9, after V lost 4 bases and J lost 2 bases. The germline V gene has CDR1 LGHNA and CDR2 YNFKEQ. This CDR3 has 16 residues.

The chain combines TRBV28 with TRBJ2-7, with 8 bases identical to TRBD2. This CDR3 region has 15 residues. V shed 6 bases and J 0 bases; nucleotides not matched to a gene: 7. Germline values: CDR1 MDHEN, CDR2 SYDVKM. CDR3 residues: CASRFLSGSSYEQYF. DNA for the CDR3: TGTGCCAGCAGATTCCTAAGCGGGAGCTCCTACGAGCAGTACTTC. Full variable domain (outside the CDR3, taken from reference TRBV28 and TRBJ2-7): DVKVTQSSRYLVKRTGEKVFLECVQDMDHENMFWYRQDPGLGLRLIYFSYDVKMKEKGDIPEGYSVSREKKERFSLILESASTNQTSMYLCASRFLSGSSYEQYFGPGTRLTVT.

This chain links TRBV14 with TRBJ2-7; D unresolved. V shed 8 bases and J shed 0 bases, with 17 bases lying between them. CDR1 is SGHDN and CDR2 is FVKESK in the germline V gene. This CDR3 has 15 residues. CDR3 amino acids: CASGNHGGPSYEQYF. The CDR3 DNA is TGTGCCAGCGGAAACCACGGCGGTCCCTCCTACGAGCAGTACTTC. Full variable domain (outside the CDR3, taken from reference TRBV14 and TRBJ2-7): EAGVTQFPSHSVIEKGQTVTLRCDPISGHDNLYWYRRVMGKEIKFLLHFVKESKQDESGMPNNRFLAERTGGTYSTLKVQPAELEDSGVYFCASGNHGGPSYEQYFGPGTRLTVT.

This CDR3 reads CASSQQASGTLNEQFF. CDR3 nucleotides: TGCGCCAGCAGCCAGCAGGCTAGCGGGACCCTCAATGAGCAGTTCTTC. V and J are TRBV4-1 and TRBJ2-1; 9 bases match TRBD2. This CDR3 is built from 16 residues. Per the germline V gene, CDR1 is MGHRA and CDR2 is YSYEKL. The V and J ends lost 3 bases and 6 bases, in that order; junction bases with no gene match: 9.

V usage is TRBV19 and J usage is TRBJ2-5; 8 nucleotides line up with TRBD1. V was clipped by 2 bases and J by 1 base; unmatched bases: 6. CDR3 length: 16 residues. CDR1 is LNHDA and CDR2 is SQIVND in the germline V gene (reference sequence). This CDR3 is CASSISGTGVQETQYF. CDR3 in DNA: TGTGCCAGTAGTATATCCGGGACAGGAGTCCAAGAGACCCAGTACTTC.

The V and J genes are TRBV5-1 and TRBJ2-1; 8 bases line up with TRBD1. Trimming at V came to 0 bases and at J to 7 bases, leaving 18 bases not matched to a gene. The CDR3 has 19 residues. Germline V gives CDR1 SGHRS, CDR2 YFSETQ. CDR3 DNA: TGCGCCAGCAGCTTGGCAGGGGGCGAGGGCCCGGCTGGTCAGAATGAGCAGTTCTTC. Translation: CASSLAGGEGPAGQNEQFF.